The 24 T cell receptor beta chains presented below share a single source sample, sequenced in a study of control samples from healthy donors and cancer patients. Clones were read by immunoSEQ multiplex PCR, and TCRdb kept only the in-frame ones, dropping some. The table has 90,000 or so clones, around four fifths seen once. Material: blood. The receptors stem from a man in his thirties or forties in good health.

The genes are TRBV3-1 (or the pseudogene TRBV3-2) and TRBJ2-1; 12 bases agree with TRBD2. Looked up from germline, CDR1 is LGHDT and CDR2 is YNNKEL (reference sequence). The V segment lost 4 bases and the J segment 2 bases; nucleotides outside the gene matches: 3. The CDR3 contains 16 residues. The DNA for the CDR3 is TGTGCCAGCAGCCCCAGACTAGCGGGAGCCTACAATGAGCAGTTCTTC. Translation gives CASSPRLAGAYNEQFF.

The chain combines TRBV3-1 (or the pseudogene TRBV3-2) with TRBJ1-1; 7 positions agree with TRBD1. J gave up 0 bases and V 6 bases, and 4 bases lay outside the gene matches. Germline V CDR1 and CDR2: LGHDT, YNNKEL (reference sequence). There are 14 residues in the CDR3. The CDR3 sequence is CASRLGGVNTEAFF. The CDR3 region has the DNA TGTGCCAGCAGATTAGGGGGCGTGAACACTGAAGCTTTCTTT.

The chain links TRBV7-9 to TRBJ1-2, with TRBD1 matching over 8 bases. Germline CDR1 reads SEHNR; CDR2 reads FQNEAQ (reference sequence). The CDR3 has 13 residues. The J segment lost 6 bases and the V segment lost 1 base, leaving 1 base of the junction unmatched. For the CDR3, the DNA is TGTGCCAGCAGCTTAGAGACAGGGGATGGCTACACCTTC. This codes for CASSLETGDGYTF.

To note about this clone: Distinct nucleotide sequences in the sample also encode this CDR3. This rearrangement joins TRBV5-1 to TRBJ1-1; no clear D gene. The ends were cut back, 0 bases at V and 0 bases at J, with 6 bases in the middle. This CDR3 is 14 amino acids long. Per the germline V gene, CDR1 is SGHRS and CDR2 is YFSETQ. The CDR3 bases are TGCGCCAGCAGCTTGGGTCCGATGAACACTGAAGCTTTCTTT. Protein sequence: CASSLGPMNTEAFF.

This clone was seen only a few times. Written as DNA, the CDR3 is TGTGCCATCAGTGAGTCAGAAGATACGCAGTATTTT. Amino acid sequence: CAISESEDTQYF. The J gene is TRBJ2-3, the V gene TRBV10-3; D uncertain. V lost 0 bases, J lost 5 bases, and 3 bases lay in between. CDR3 size: 12 residues. Germline V lookup: CDR1 ENHRY, CDR2 SYGVKD.

Written as DNA, the CDR3 is TGCGCCAGCAGCGGAGGGTCTGGGGCCAACGTCCTGACTTTC. This encodes CASSGGSGANVLTF. The chain carries TRBV5-1 and TRBJ2-6, with D possibly being TRBD2 (6 bases). CDR3 length equals 14 residues. The germline CDR1 and CDR2 sequences are SGHRS and YFSETQ. V was trimmed by 4 bases and J by 1 base, leaving 6 bases between them. The full variable domain, completed using reference TRBV5-1 and TRBJ2-6, is KAGVTQTPRYLIKTRGQQVTLSCSPISGHRSVSWYQQTPGQGLQFLFEYFSETQRNKGNFPGRFSGRQFSNSRSEMNVSTLELGDSALYLCASSGGSGANVLTFGAGSRLTVL.

The V and J genes are TRBV11-2 and TRBJ1-2; 9 nucleotides line up with TRBD1. The ends lost 3 bases at V and 4 bases at J; junction bases unmatched: 3. Germline values: CDR1 SGHAT, CDR2 FQNNGV. The CDR3 sequence is 14 residues long. CDR3 loop: CASSFDRGSYGYTF. DNA for the CDR3: TGTGCCAGCAGCTTTGACAGGGGGTCCTATGGCTACACCTTC.

V gene TRBV6-5 combines with J gene TRBJ1-6; TRBD1 agrees at 7 bases. The germline V gene has CDR1 MNHEY and CDR2 SVGAGI. Unmatched junction bases numbered 4, after V lost 6 bases and J lost 5 bases. This CDR3 has 14 amino acids. CDR3: CASSTGQHNSPLHF. Written as DNA, the CDR3 is TGTGCCAGCAGCACGGGACAGCATAATTCACCCCTCCACTTT.

This clone appeared once. This sequence joins TRBV19 and TRBJ2-3; 9 bases fit TRBD2. V trimming: 3 bases; J trimming: 0 bases; junction bases outside the gene matches: 4. This CDR3 is 16 amino acids long. Germline V gene data show CDR1 as LNHDA and CDR2 as SQIVND (reference sequence). CDR3 region: CASSIDSGGSTDTQYF. As DNA, the CDR3 is TGTGCCAGTAGTATCGACAGCGGGGGGAGCACAGATACGCAGTATTTT.

The rearrangement uses TRBV6-6 and TRBJ1-3; weak D call: TRBD1 (6 bases). Germline V CDR1 and CDR2: MNHNY, SVGAGI (reference sequence). The CDR3 consists of 17 residues. The V end was cut by 5 bases, the J end by 0 bases, with 17 bases between. The CDR3 sequence is CASSPNPYRDSGNTIYF. The CDR3 DNA reads TGTGCCAGCAGTCCAAATCCCTACAGGGACTCTGGAAACACCATATATTTT.

The chain combines TRBV15 with TRBJ2-3; weak D call: TRBD2 (6 bases). The germline CDR1 and CDR2 sequences are LNHNV and YYDKDF (reference sequence). V lost 1 base and J lost 2, with 19 bases in between. This CDR3 contains 18 residues. CDR3 sequence reads: CATSRVPGGGGPTDTQYF. The CDR3 DNA sequence: TGTGCCACCAGCAGAGTCCCCGGGGGTGGAGGGCCCACAGATACGCAGTATTTT. Based on the CDR3 plus reference TRBV15 and TRBJ2-3, the full variable domain is DAMVIQNPRYQVTQFGKPVTLSCSQTLNHNVMYWYQQKSSQAPKLLFHYYDKDFNNEADTPDNFQSRRPNTSFCFLDIRSPGLGDTAMYLCATSRVPGGGGPTDTQYFGPGTRLTVL.

V gene TRBV4-1 combines with J gene TRBJ1-5; no clear D. Deletions cut 3 bases from V and 4 bases from J, with 10 bases between. In germline, CDR1 is MGHRA, CDR2 YSYEKL. This CDR3 is 14 amino acids long. The CDR3 here is CASSQPGGNQPQHF. The CDR3 DNA reads TGCGCCAGCAGCCAGCCAGGTGGTAATCAGCCCCAGCATTTT.

This clone is a singleton in its sample. The chain carries TRBV5-6 and TRBJ2-1, with D hard to call. V was clipped by 1 base and J by 0 bases, with 11 bases between them. The germline V gene encodes CDR1 SGHDT and CDR2 YYEEEE. The CDR3 extends over 16 amino acids. CDR3 residues: CASSLRTPSSYNEQFF. In DNA form, the CDR3 reads TGTGCCAGCAGCTTGCGCACCCCGAGCTCCTACAATGAGCAGTTCTTC.

V is TRBV5-6 and J is TRBJ2-1; TRBD2 agrees at 7 bases. The V gene's germline CDR1 is SGHDT and CDR2 YYEEEE. The V and J ends lost 0 bases and 9 bases, in that order; junction bases with no gene match: 6. The length of the CDR3 is 14 residues. The CDR3 is CASSLGRGRAEQFF. CDR3 nucleotides: TGTGCCAGCAGCTTGGGTAGAGGGAGGGCTGAGCAGTTCTTC.

The V and J genes are TRBV6-5 and TRBJ2-7, with 7 bases lining up with TRBD1. The CDR3 covers 14 residues. Trimming at V came to 3 bases and at J to 1 base, leaving 3 bases not matched to a gene. Germline V gene data show CDR1 as MNHEY and CDR2 as SVGAGI. The CDR3 DNA is TGTGCCAGCAGTTATACAGGGGAGTCCTACGAGCAGTACTTC. It yields the protein CASSYTGESYEQYF.

The chain uses TRBV19 and TRBJ2-1; D is perhaps TRBD2 (6 bases). The CDR3 extends over 12 amino acids. V dropped 2 bases and J dropped 9 bases, with 8 bases sitting between them. The germline V gene encodes CDR1 LNHDA and CDR2 SQIVND (reference sequence). The DNA for the CDR3 is TGTGCCAGTAGTATATGGGGGGTTGAGCAGTTCTTC. It encodes CASSIWGVEQFF.

This chain links TRBV9 with TRBJ1-5; TRBD1 might be the D (5 bases). The germline V gene encodes CDR1 SGDLS and CDR2 YYNGEE. CDR3 length: 15 residues. V was cut by 6 bases and J by 2 bases, with 15 bases left in between. CDR3 nucleotide sequence: TGTGCCAGCACCCCGGGGGGGGTTTGCAATCAGCCCCAGCATTTT. Amino acids: CASTPGGVCNQPQHF.

The V call is TRBV6-5, the J call TRBJ2-1; 12 bases align to TRBD2. V dropped 8 bases and J dropped 9; count of bases not matched to a gene: 11. Germline V CDR1 and CDR2: MNHEY, SVGAGI. The CDR3 spans 15 residues. The CDR3 region is CASGRTSGAGSEQFF. CDR3 DNA: TGTGCCAGCGGTCGGACTAGCGGGGCTGGGAGTGAGCAGTTCTTC.

The chain carries TRBV6-6 and TRBJ2-1; 8 bases are a match to TRBD1. Per the germline V gene, CDR1 is MNHNY and CDR2 is SVGAGI (reference sequence). The CDR3 runs 15 residues. V lost 4 bases, J lost 2 bases, and 4 bases stayed unmatched. The CDR3 loop reads CASSSDRGAYNEQFF. The CDR3, as DNA: TGTGCCAGCAGTTCAGACAGGGGCGCCTACAATGAGCAGTTCTTC.

This sequence joins TRBV5-6 and TRBJ1-6; D remains ambiguous. Germline loops: CDR1 SGHDT, CDR2 YYEEEE. This CDR3 has 16 residues. With 4 bases removed from V and 7 bases from J, the gap between germline ends came to 18 bases. As DNA, the CDR3 is TGTGCCAGCAGCCGGGAAGTCACTGGGAGGAATTCACCCCTCCACTTT. It translates to CASSREVTGRNSPLHF.

The chain has TRBV24-1 and TRBJ1-5; D is perhaps TRBD1 (5 bases). The CDR3 consists of 14 residues. V gave up 4 bases and J gave up 7 bases, with 13 bases separating them. CDR1 KGHDR and CDR2 SFDVKD come from the germline V gene. The CDR3 protein is CATSDAGMWQPQHF. For the CDR3, the DNA is TGTGCCACCAGTGACGCAGGGATGTGGCAGCCCCAGCATTTT.

This chain connects TRBV4-2 to TRBJ2-7, with TRBD2 matching 8 bases. Losses at the gene ends were 0 bases for V and 4 bases for J; bases not matched to a gene: 8. This CDR3 region has 16 residues. Germline values: CDR1 LGHNA, CDR2 YNFKEQ. CDR3 nucleotides: TGTGCCAGCAGCCAAGAGACTGGCGGGGGGTCGTACGAGCAGTACTTC. It encodes CASSQETGGGSYEQYF.

The rearrangement uses TRBV5-4 and TRBJ1-2; D unresolved. V shed 0 bases and J shed 3 bases, with 9 bases lying between them. The CDR3 is 14 residues long. The germline V gene encodes CDR1 SGHNT and CDR2 YYREEE (reference sequence). The CDR3 spells CASSLDQAYYGYTF. CDR3 nucleotide sequence: TGTGCCAGCAGCTTGGACCAAGCCTACTATGGCTACACCTTC.

This chain's CDR3 is CASSLGGSSYNEQFF. The CDR3 DNA is TGTGCCAGCAGCTTGGGGGGGAGCTCCTACAATGAGCAGTTCTTC. The chain has TRBV5-4 and TRBJ2-1; either TRBD1 or TRBD2 may supply D (5 bases each). V was shortened by 0 bases and J by 0 bases, with 7 bases between the two germline ends. This CDR3 comprises 15 residues. CDR1 SGHNT and CDR2 YYREEE come from the germline V gene (reference sequence).